These T cell receptor beta chains were read from a single sample in a study of TIL therapy for anti-PD-1-resistant metastatic lung cancer. Sequenced by immunoSEQ multiplex PCR; TCRdb stores in-frame clones only, minus some. The table records tens of thousands of clones, 60% to 85% of them present only once. The starting material was blood, obtained at baseline. The receptors come from a person aged 25 to 80 with non-small cell lung cancer. Each CDR3 is given with its conserved first and last residue. Fields, in order: J gene, D gene, V gene, clone size, CDR3 DNA, CDR3 protein. A D gene is named only where the DNA matches it firmly. Clone size is given for some rows only: seen once, a few or many times, or a class if the clone is expanded.

TRBJ2-1	TRBD1	TRBV28	.	TGTGCCAGCAGTTTAACCTCACAGGGGGGCAATGAGCAGTTCTTC	CASSLTSQGGNEQFF
TRBJ1-5	.	TRBV7-9	.	TGTGCCAGCAGCCAATCAGGCAATCAGCCCCAGCATTTT	CASSQSGNQPQHF
TRBJ1-4	.	TRBV30	.	TGTGCCGCAAACAGGCAGAGAAATGAAAAACTGTTTTTT	CAANRQRNEKLFF
TRBJ1-3	.	TRBV9	few	TGTGCCAGCAGCGCCCCAGGCTCCAGCGCTGGAAACACCATATATTTT	CASSAPGSSAGNTIYF
TRBJ1-5	.	TRBV4-3	.	TGCGCCAGCAGCCAAGGCGGGGATTGGGGGGAGCCCCAGCATTTT	CASSQGGDWGEPQHF
TRBJ2-3	TRBD1	TRBV7-2	few	TGTGCCAGCAGCTTAGCGGGGACAGGGAGGACAGATACGCAGTATTTT	CASSLAGTGRTDTQYF
TRBJ2-1	.	TRBV29-1	.	TGCAGCGTACCTCTAGCGCCCGCCCAGTTCTTC	CSVPLAPAQFF
TRBJ2-7	TRBD1	TRBV5-1	.	TGCGCCAGCAGCTTGTGGGACAGACTTCTGAGTGAGCAGTACTTC	CASSLWDRLLSEQYF
TRBJ1-2	.	TRBV18	few	TGTGCCAGCACTCACGCAGGGAACTATGGCTACACCTTC	CASTHAGNYGYTF
TRBJ2-7	TRBD1	TRBV27	.	TGTGCCAGCAGGCGACCGGGACAGGGTTCCTACGAGCAGTACTTC	CASRRPGQGSYEQYF